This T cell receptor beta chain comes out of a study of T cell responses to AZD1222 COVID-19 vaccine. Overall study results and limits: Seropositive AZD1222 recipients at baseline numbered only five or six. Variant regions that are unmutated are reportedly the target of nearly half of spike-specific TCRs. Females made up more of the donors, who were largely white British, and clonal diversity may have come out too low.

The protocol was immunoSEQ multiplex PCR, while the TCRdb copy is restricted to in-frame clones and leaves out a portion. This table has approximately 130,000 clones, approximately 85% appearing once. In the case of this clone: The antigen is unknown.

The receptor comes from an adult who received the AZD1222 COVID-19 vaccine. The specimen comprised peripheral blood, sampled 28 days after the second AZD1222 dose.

Here the CDR3 reads CASSFSSKETQYF. CDR3 nucleotides: TGTGCCAGCAGTTTTTCTAGCAAAGAGACCCAGTACTTC. This chain joins TRBV12-3 or TRBV12-4 and TRBJ2-5; D may be TRBD2 (5 bases). The CDR3 runs to 13 residues. V was shortened by 3 bases and J by 3 bases, with 8 bases between the two germline ends.